This section outlines one TCR beta chain sequence together with its context. What it binds is unknown. V lost 0 bases to trimming and J lost 2 bases; unmatched junction nucleotides: 9. The CDR3 has 17 amino acids. Germline values: CDR1 SGHRS, CDR2 YFSETQ. This specimen comes from a study of cytomegalovirus exposure and HLA in healthy donors. Broader study findings: Researchers reported that three CMV-associated chains were confirmed in vitro as CMV antigen-specific. Some V segments could not be told apart, so they were left out, TRBV6-2 and TRBV6-3 among them.

The PCR contained 60 Vbeta and 13 Jbeta primers. Repertoires were generated with immunoSEQ multiplex PCR, while TCRdb's copy carries only in-frame clones and drops some. The sample comprises 150,000 to 200,000 clones, approximately 85% of which are singletons, and roughly 9.3% rests with the top ten. Sample: PBMCs. The TCR was taken from a man younger than 35 in good health and CMV-seropositive. The chain employs TRBV5-1 and TRBJ2-3, with 7 bases that match TRBD2. The CDR3, as DNA: TGCGCCAGCAGCTTGGTGACTAGCTCGACGTTCACAGATACGCAGTATTTT. Its translation is CASSLVTSSTFTDTQYF.